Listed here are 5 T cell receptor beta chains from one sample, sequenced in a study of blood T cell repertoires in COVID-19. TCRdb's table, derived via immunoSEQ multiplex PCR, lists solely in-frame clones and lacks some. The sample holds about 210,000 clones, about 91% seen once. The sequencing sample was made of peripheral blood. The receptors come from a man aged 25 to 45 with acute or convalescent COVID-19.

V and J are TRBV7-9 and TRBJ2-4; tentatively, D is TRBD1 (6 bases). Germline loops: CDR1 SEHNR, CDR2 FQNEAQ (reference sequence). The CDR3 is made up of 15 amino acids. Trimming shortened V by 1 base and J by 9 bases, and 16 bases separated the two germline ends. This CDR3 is CASSLVQGTAGIQYF. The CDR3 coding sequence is TGTGCCAGCAGCTTAGTTCAGGGGACGGCCGGCATTCAGTACTTC.

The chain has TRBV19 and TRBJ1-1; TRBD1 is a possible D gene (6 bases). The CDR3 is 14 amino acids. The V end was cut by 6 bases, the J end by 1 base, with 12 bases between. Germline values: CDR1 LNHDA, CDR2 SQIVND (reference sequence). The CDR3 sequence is CASSLRGANTEAFF. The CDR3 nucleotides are TGTGCCAGTAGCCTCAGGGGTGCGAACACTGAAGCTTTCTTT.

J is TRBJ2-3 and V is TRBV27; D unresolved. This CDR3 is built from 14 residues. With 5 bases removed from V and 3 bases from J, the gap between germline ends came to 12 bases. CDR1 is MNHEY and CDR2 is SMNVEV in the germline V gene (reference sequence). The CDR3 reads CASSPSTATDTQYF. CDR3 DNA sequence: TGTGCCAGCAGTCCCTCGACTGCAACAGATACGCAGTATTTT.

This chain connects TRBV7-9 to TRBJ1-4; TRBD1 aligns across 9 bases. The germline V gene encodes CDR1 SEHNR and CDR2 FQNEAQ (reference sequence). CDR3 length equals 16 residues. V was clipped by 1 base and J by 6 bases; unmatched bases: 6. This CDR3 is CASSLGPDRGHEKLFF. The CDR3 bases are TGTGCCAGCAGCTTAGGCCCGGACAGGGGACATGAAAAACTGTTTTTT.

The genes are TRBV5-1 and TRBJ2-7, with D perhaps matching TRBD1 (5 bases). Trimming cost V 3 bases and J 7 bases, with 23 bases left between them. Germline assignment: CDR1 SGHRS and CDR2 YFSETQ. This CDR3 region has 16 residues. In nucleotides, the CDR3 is TGCGCCAGCAGCTCTACACCCGACAGAGTCAATGGGGAGCAGTACTTC. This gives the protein CASSSTPDRVNGEQYF.